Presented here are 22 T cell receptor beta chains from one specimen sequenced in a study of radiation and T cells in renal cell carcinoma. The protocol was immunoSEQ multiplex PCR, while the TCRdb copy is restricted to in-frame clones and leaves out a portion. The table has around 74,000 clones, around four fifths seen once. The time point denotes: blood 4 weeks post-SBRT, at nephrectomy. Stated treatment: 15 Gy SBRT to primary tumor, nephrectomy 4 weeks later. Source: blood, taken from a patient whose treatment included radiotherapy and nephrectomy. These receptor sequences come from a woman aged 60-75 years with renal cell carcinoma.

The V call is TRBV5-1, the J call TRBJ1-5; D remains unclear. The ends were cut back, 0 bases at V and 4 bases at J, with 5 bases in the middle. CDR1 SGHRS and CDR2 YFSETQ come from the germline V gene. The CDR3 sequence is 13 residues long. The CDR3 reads CASSLDRNQPQHF. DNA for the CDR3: TGCGCCAGCAGCTTGGACAGAAATCAGCCCCAGCATTTT.

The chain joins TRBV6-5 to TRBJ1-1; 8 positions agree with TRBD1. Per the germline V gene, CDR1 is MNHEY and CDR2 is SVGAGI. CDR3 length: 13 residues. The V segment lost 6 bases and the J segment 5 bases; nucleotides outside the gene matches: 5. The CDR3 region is CASSRTGKTEAFF. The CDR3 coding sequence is TGTGCCAGCAGCCGGACAGGGAAAACTGAAGCTTTCTTT.

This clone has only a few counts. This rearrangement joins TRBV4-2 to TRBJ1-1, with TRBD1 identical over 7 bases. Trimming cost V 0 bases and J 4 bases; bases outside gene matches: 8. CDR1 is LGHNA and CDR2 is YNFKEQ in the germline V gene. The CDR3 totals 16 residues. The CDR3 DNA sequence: TGTGCCAGCAGCCAAGATGGAATACAGGGGATCACTGAAGCTTTCTTT. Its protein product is CASSQDGIQGITEAFF.

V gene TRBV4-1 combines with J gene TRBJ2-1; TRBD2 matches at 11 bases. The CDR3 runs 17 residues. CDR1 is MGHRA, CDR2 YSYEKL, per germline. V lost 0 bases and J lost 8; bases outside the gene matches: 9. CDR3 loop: CASSQDMRLAGGYEQFF. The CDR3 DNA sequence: TGCGCCAGCAGCCAAGATATGCGGCTAGCGGGGGGATATGAGCAGTTCTTC.

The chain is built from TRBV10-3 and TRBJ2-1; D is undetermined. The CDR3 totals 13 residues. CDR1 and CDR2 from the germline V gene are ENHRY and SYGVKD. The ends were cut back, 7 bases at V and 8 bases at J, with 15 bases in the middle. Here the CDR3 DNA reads TGTGCCATCAAGAGCAATCCTCAACATGAGCAGTTCTTC. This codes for CAIKSNPQHEQFF.

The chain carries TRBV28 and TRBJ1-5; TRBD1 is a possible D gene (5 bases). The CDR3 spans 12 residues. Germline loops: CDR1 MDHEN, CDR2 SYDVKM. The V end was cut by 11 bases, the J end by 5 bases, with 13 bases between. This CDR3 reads CAHGARDQPQHF. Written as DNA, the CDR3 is TGTGCCCACGGGGCACGAGATCAGCCCCAGCATTTT. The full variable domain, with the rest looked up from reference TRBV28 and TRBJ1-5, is DVKVTQSSRYLVKRTGEKVFLECVQDMDHENMFWYRQDPGLGLRLIYFSYDVKMKEKGDIPEGYSVSREKKERFSLILESASTNQTSMYLCAHGARDQPQHFGDGTRLSIL.

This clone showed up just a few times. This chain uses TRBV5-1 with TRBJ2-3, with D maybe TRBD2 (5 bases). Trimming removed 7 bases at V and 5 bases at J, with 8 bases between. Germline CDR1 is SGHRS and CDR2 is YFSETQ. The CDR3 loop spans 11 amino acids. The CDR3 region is CASFAGDTQYF. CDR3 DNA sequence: TGCGCCAGCTTCGCGGGAGATACGCAGTATTTT.

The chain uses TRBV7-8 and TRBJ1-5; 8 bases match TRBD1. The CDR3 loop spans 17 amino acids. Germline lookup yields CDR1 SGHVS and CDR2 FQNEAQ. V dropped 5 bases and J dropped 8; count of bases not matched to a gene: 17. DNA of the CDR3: TGTGCCAGCAGCCTCCTTGGTTTTTCCAGGGGGCAAAAGCCCCAGCATTTT. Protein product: CASSLLGFSRGQKPQHF.

For the CDR3, the DNA is TGTGCCAGCAGCGCCTCCGGGACTAGCGGGCTAACCTACGAGCAGTACTTC. Residues: CASSASGTSGLTYEQYF. V gene TRBV9 combines with J gene TRBJ2-7, with TRBD2 identical over 12 bases. The CDR3 is made up of 17 amino acids. Losses at the gene ends were 3 bases for V and 2 bases for J; bases not matched to a gene: 9. Germline loops: CDR1 SGDLS, CDR2 YYNGEE. The entire variable domain, with the rest obtained from reference TRBV9 and TRBJ2-7, is as follows: DSGVTQTPKHLITATGQRVTLRCSPRSGDLSVYWYQQSLDQGLQFLIQYYNGEERAKGNILERFSAQQFPDLHSELNLSSLELGDSALYFCASSASGTSGLTYEQYFGPGTRLTVT.

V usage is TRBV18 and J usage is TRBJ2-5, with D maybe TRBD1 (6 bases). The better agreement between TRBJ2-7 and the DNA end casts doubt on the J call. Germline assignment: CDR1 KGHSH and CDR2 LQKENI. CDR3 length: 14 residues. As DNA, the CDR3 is TGTGCCAGCTCACCACCCAGGGGAACCTACGAGCAGTACTTC. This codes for CASSPPRGTYEQYF.

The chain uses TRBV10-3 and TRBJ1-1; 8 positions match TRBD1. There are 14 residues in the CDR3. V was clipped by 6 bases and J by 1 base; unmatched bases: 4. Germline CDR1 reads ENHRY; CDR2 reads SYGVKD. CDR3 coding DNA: TGTGCCATCAGATCGGACAGGGCGAACACTGAAGCTTTCTTT. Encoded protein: CAIRSDRANTEAFF.

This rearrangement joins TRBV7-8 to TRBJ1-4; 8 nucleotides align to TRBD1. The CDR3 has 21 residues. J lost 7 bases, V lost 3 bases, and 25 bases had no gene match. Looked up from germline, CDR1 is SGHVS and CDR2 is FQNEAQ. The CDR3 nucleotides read TGTGCCAGCAGCTTTAGGCCCACAGTGACAGGGGATAGGAGTTTTTCTGAAAAACTGTTTTTT. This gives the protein CASSFRPTVTGDRSFSEKLFF.

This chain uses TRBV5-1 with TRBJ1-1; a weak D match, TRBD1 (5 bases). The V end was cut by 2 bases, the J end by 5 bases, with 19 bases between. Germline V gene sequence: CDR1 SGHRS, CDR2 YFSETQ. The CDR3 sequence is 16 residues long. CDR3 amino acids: CASSFVGAREGTEAFF. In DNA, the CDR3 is TGCGCCAGCAGCTTTGTAGGGGCCAGGGAAGGTACTGAAGCTTTCTTT.

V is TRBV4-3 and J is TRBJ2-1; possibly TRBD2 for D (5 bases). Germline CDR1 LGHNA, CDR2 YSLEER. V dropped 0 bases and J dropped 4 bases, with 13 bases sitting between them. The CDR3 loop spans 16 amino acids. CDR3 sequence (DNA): TGCGCCAGCAGCCAAGACCAGGCAGCGGCGTACAATGAGCAGTTCTTC. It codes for CASSQDQAAAYNEQFF.

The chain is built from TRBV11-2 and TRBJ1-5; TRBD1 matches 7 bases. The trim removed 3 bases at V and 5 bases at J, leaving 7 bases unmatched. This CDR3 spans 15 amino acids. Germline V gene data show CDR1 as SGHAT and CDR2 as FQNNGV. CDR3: CASSFNPGGYQPQHF. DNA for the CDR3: TGTGCCAGCAGCTTTAACCCAGGGGGGTATCAGCCCCAGCATTTT. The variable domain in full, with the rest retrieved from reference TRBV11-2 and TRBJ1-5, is EAGVAQSPRYKIIEKRQSVAFWCNPISGHATLYWYQQILGQGPKLLIQFQNNGVVDDSQLPKDRFSAERLKGVDSTLKIQPAKLEDSAVYLCASSFNPGGYQPQHFGDGTRLSIL.

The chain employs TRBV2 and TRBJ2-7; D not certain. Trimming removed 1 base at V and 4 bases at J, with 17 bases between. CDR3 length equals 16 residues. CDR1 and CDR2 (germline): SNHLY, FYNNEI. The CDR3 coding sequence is TGTGCCAGCAGTGAAGGGGATTCGGTGACGCCTTACGAGCAGTACTTC. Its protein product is CASSEGDSVTPYEQYF.

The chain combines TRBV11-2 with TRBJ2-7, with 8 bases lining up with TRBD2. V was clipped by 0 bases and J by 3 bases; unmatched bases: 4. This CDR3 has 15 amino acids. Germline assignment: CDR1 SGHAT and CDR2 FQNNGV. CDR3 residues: CASSLDSGNDYEQYF. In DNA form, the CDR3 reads TGTGCCAGCAGCTTAGATAGCGGGAATGACTACGAGCAGTACTTC.

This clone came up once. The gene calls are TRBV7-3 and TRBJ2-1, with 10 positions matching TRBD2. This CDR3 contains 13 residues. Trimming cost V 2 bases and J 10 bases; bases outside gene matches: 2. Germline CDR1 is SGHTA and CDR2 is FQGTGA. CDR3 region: CASSLEREGEQFF. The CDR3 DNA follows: TGTGCCAGCAGCTTAGAGCGGGAGGGCGAGCAGTTCTTC.

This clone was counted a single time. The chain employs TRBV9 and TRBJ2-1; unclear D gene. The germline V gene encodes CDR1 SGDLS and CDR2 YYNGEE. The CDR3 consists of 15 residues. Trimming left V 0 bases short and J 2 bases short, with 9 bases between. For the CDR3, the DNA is TGTGCCAGCAGCGTAGTGGCTGGGACCTACAATGAGCAGTTCTTC. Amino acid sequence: CASSVVAGTYNEQFF.

The CDR3 loop reads CASSVGRTGAPRLTTETQYF. For the CDR3, the DNA is TGTGCCAGCAGCGTAGGAAGGACAGGGGCCCCCCGCCTAACCACGGAGACCCAGTACTTC. The V gene is TRBV9, the J gene TRBJ2-5; 9 positions agree with TRBD1. V gave up 0 bases and J gave up 5 bases; unmatched junction bases: 20. Germline loops: CDR1 SGDLS, CDR2 YYNGEE. The CDR3 is 20 amino acids.

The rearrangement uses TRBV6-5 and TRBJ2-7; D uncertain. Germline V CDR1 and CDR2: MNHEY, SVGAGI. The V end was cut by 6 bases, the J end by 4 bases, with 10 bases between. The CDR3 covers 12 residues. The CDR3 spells CASSATRYEQYF. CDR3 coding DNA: TGTGCCAGCAGCGCGACCAGATACGAGCAGTACTTC.

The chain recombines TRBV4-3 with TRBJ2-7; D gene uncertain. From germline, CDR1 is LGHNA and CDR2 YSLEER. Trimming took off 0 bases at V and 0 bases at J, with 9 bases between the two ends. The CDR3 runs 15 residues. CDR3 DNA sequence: TGCGCCAGCAGCCAAGATTCGGTCAGCTCCTACGAGCAGTACTTC. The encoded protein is CASSQDSVSSYEQYF.